This entry concerns a single T cell receptor (beta chain). These data come from a study of shared clonotypes between healthy human individuals. After removal of 6 bases from V and 8 bases from J, the junction contained 5 bases not matched to a gene. The length of the CDR3 is 12 residues. Germline V gene sequence: CDR1 MNHNS, CDR2 SASEGT. Sorted-subset replicate PCRs used 200 ng of genomic DNA. This amount corresponded to 30,000 to 35,000 T cell genomes. Method: immunoSEQ multiplex PCR; TCRdb's copy keeps in-frame clones and lacks some. Altogether about 2 million clones are present, 95% being singletons, with the ten largest covering 0.13%.

This clonotype was obtained from a man younger than 35 in good health. The chain couples TRBV6-1 to TRBJ1-2, with 8 bases fitting TRBD1. Material: naive CD4+ T cells sorted from blood. Described subset: CD45RA+ positively selected. CDR3 sequence reads: CASREQGGGYTF. The CDR3, as DNA: TGTGCCAGCAGAGAACAGGGGGGAGGCTACACCTTC.